A single T cell receptor (beta chain) is shown here with its context. PCR primers comprised 60 Vbeta and 13 Jbeta primers. TCRdb's table, derived via immunoSEQ multiplex PCR, lists solely in-frame clones and lacks some. The data contain 150,000 to 200,000 clones, roughly three quarters of them singletons. The data were obtained in a study of cytomegalovirus exposure and HLA in healthy donors. The CDR3 extends over 16 amino acids. The specimen sequenced was PBMCs. The TCR comes from a woman aged 45-65 years in good health and CMV-seronegative. This chain links TRBV12-2 with TRBJ1-2. TRBV12-2 is tagged as a pseudogene. The CDR3 loop reads CASRLALGTGRGGYTF. Here the CDR3 DNA reads TGTGCAAGTCGCTTAGCGCTAGGGACTGGGAGAGGAGGCTACACCTTC.